The 24 T cell receptor beta chains given below trace back to one sample, sequenced in a study of T cell repertoires in cytomegalovirus infection. MiXCR, run by TCRdb on the reads, gives a single entry per CDR3 protein. The sample carries over 450,000 distinct CDR3 sequences, about 11% recorded once. The source material was PBMCs. Receptors originate from a human donor in good health (CMV status not recorded). Some clones in this sample may be carry-over from other donors' samples.

This clonotype has at least ten counts. V is TRBV4-1 and J is TRBJ1-1; 10 bases are shared with TRBD1. The junction had 4 bases not matched to a gene; V was cut back by 4 bases and J by 5 bases. Per germline, CDR1 MGHRA and CDR2 YSYEKL. The CDR3 has 14 amino acids. CDR3 in amino acids: CASSPPGQGTEAFF. The CDR3 bases are TGCGCCAGCAGCCCTCCGGGACAGGGGACTGAAGCTTTCTTT.

The chain combines TRBV18 with TRBJ2-6; D uncertain. Germline V gives CDR1 KGHSH, CDR2 LQKENI. CDR3 size: 14 residues. V gave up 6 bases and J gave up 7 bases, with 13 bases separating them. The CDR3 bases are TGTGCCAGCTCCCCGGCAGTCGGAGCCAACGTCCTGACTTTC. It encodes CASSPAVGANVLTF. Variable domain in full (rest from reference TRBV18 and TRBJ2-6): NAGVMQNPRHLVRRRGQEARLRCSPMKGHSHVYWYRQLPEEGLKFMVYLQKENIIDESGMPKERFSAEFPKEGPSILRIQQVVRGDSAAYFCASSPAVGANVLTFGAGSRLTVL.

This chain connects TRBV27 to TRBJ2-1; possibly TRBD1 for D (5 bases). The V end lost 7 bases, the J end lost 4 bases, and 11 bases lay between the germline ends. Germline V CDR1 and CDR2: MNHEY, SMNVEV (reference sequence). The CDR3 is 13 amino acids. The CDR3 DNA is TGTGCCAGCAAGTACAAGGGGTACAATGAGCAGTTCTTC. Translated, it gives CASKYKGYNEQFF.

In its sample, this clonotype was seen many times. The rearrangement links TRBV11-2 to TRBJ1-6; possible D gene TRBD1, 6 bases. The V gene's germline CDR1 is SGHAT and CDR2 FQNNGV. V lost 1 base and J lost 10, with 11 bases in between. CDR3 size: 14 residues. CDR3 in amino acids: CASSLGSGESPLHF. The CDR3 nucleotides read TGTGCCAGCAGCTTAGGATCAGGGGAATCACCCCTCCACTTT. Full variable domain (remainder filled in from reference TRBV11-2 and TRBJ1-6): EAGVAQSPRYKIIEKRQSVAFWCNPISGHATLYWYQQILGQGPKLLIQFQNNGVVDDSQLPKDRFSAERLKGVDSTLKIQPAKLEDSAVYLCASSLGSGESPLHFGNGTRLTVT.

The V gene is TRBV13, the J gene TRBJ2-5; TRBD2 agrees at 7 bases. CDR3 length equals 18 residues. The V and J ends lost 5 bases and 2 bases, in that order; junction bases with no gene match: 17. In germline, CDR1 is PRHDT, CDR2 FYEKMQ (reference sequence). Here the CDR3 reads CASSPSRSGGGKQETQYF. Written as DNA, the CDR3 is TGTGCCAGCAGCCCTAGTAGGAGTGGCGGGGGAAAACAAGAGACCCAGTACTTC.

In its sample, this clonotype was seen many times. The gene calls are TRBV20-1 and TRBJ1-1; possible D gene TRBD1, 5 bases. Trimming pared 8 bases from V and 2 bases from J, leaving 15 bases between. This CDR3 comprises 13 residues. Germline V CDR1 and CDR2: DFQATT, SNEGSKA (reference sequence). CDR3 in amino acids: CSIKTGVNTEAFF. DNA for the CDR3: TGCAGTATCAAGACGGGGGTCAACACTGAAGCTTTCTTT.

Ten or more counts support this clonotype. The rearrangement joins TRBV30 to TRBJ2-2; 12 bases are shared with TRBD1. This CDR3 has 14 residues. The germline V gene has CDR1 GTSNPN and CDR2 SVGIG (reference sequence). The ends lost 4 bases at V and 5 bases at J; junction bases unmatched: 2. CDR3 amino acids: CAWMGQGATGELFF. CDR3 in DNA: TGTGCCTGGATGGGACAGGGGGCGACCGGGGAGCTGTTTTTT.

This clonotype was observed a handful of times. The chain employs TRBV5-1 and TRBJ2-7; a possible D gene is TRBD2 (5 bases). There are 12 residues in the CDR3. In germline, CDR1 is SGHRS, CDR2 YFSETQ. The V end was cut by 4 bases, the J end by 5 bases, with 10 bases between. The CDR3 DNA follows: TGCGCCAGCAGCCGTGACGGGGACGAGCAGTACTTC. Translating gives CASSRDGDEQYF.

The chain links TRBV18 to TRBJ1-2; 10 nucleotides match TRBD1. Germline loops: CDR1 KGHSH, CDR2 LQKENI. V shed 3 bases and J 4 bases; nucleotides not matched to a gene: 2. This CDR3 has 14 residues. CDR3 nucleotides: TGTGCCAGCTCACCCCGGACAGGGGGCTATGGCTACACCTTC. This gives the protein CASSPRTGGYGYTF.

This clonotype has a handful of counts. The J gene is TRBJ2-7, the V gene TRBV19, with D hard to call. This CDR3 spans 13 amino acids. The V end lost 4 bases, the J end lost 4 bases, and 11 bases lay between the germline ends. CDR1 LNHDA and CDR2 SQIVND come from the germline V gene (reference sequence). CDR3 DNA sequence: TGTGCCAGTAGTACCTCGATCGGGTACGAGCAGTACTTC. Encoded protein: CASSTSIGYEQYF.

This clonotype has a handful of counts. V gene TRBV11-2 combines with J gene TRBJ2-1; perhaps D is TRBD1 or TRBD2 (5 bases each). Germline lookup yields CDR1 SGHAT and CDR2 FQNNGV. Trimming pared 3 bases from V and 0 bases from J, leaving 12 bases between. The CDR3 length is 16 residues. CDR3 residues: CASSFSGGYSYNEQFF. CDR3 DNA sequence: TGTGCCAGCAGCTTCAGTGGGGGTTACTCCTACAATGAGCAGTTCTTC.

This clonotype was detected ten times or more. V and J are TRBV2 and TRBJ1-1; D is uncertain. V lost 1 base, J lost 7 bases, and 19 bases lay in between. Germline values: CDR1 SNHLY, CDR2 FYNNEI. This CDR3 has 16 residues. This CDR3 reads CASSEVFSWVKGEAFF. CDR3 nucleotide sequence: TGTGCCAGCAGTGAAGTATTCTCCTGGGTTAAAGGTGAAGCTTTCTTT.

This clonotype was counted many times. This chain joins TRBV19 and TRBJ1-4, with D hard to call. Germline CDR1 and CDR2: LNHDA and SQIVND (reference sequence). The germline V and J ends were trimmed by 10 bases and 0 bases, with 12 bases remaining between them. The length of the CDR3 is 14 residues. CDR3 in amino acids: CATGDTSTNEKLFF. The CDR3 DNA reads as TGTGCCACCGGTGACACCTCAACTAATGAAAAACTGTTTTTT.

This clonotype has just a few counts. This chain joins TRBV12-3 or TRBV12-4 and TRBJ2-1; 9 bases are a match to TRBD1. There are 13 residues in the CDR3. V was clipped by 5 bases and J by 9 bases; unmatched bases: 5. CDR3: CASSRTGGAEQFF. The CDR3 DNA follows: TGTGCCAGCAGTCGTACAGGGGGCGCTGAGCAGTTCTTC.

There are many counts of this clonotype. The chain couples TRBV19 to TRBJ2-3; 9 bases line up with TRBD2. The CDR3 length is 17 residues. The V and J ends lost 1 base and 4 bases, in that order; junction bases with no gene match: 9. The germline CDR1 and CDR2 sequences are LNHDA and SQIVND (reference sequence). In DNA form, the CDR3 reads TGTGCCAGTAGTATAGTGCGAGGCGGGGGGGCGGCAGATACGCAGTATTTT. Amino acids: CASSIVRGGGAADTQYF. The full variable domain, with the rest looked up from reference TRBV19 and TRBJ2-3, is DGGITQSPKYLFRKEGQNVTLSCEQNLNHDAMYWYRQDPGQGLRLIYYSQIVNDFQKGDIAEGYSVSREKKESFPLTVTSAQKNPTAFYLCASSIVRGGGAADTQYFGPGTRLTVL.

There are many counts of this clonotype. The chain has TRBV29-1 and TRBJ2-2; no clear D gene. Germline CDR1 and CDR2: SQVTM and ANQGSEA. V lost 5 bases to trimming and J lost 0 bases, with 10 bases between them. The CDR3 has 14 amino acids. The CDR3 bases are TGCAGCGTTCGACGGTCATCGAACACCGGGGAGCTGTTTTTT. Protein: CSVRRSSNTGELFF.

On this clonotype: A much more abundant neighbour one base away suggests this may be a read error. The V and J genes are TRBV12-3 or TRBV12-4 and TRBJ1-5; no firm D call. The V end lost 5 bases, the J end lost 5 bases, and 16 bases lay between the germline ends. The CDR3 runs to 15 residues. The CDR3 protein is CASSPRIGGDQPQHF. The CDR3 DNA reads TGTGCCAGCAGTCCGAGGATAGGTGGGGATCAGCCCCAGCATTTT.

This clonotype was seen repeatedly, ten times or more. The rearrangement joins TRBV7-2 to TRBJ1-6; unclear D gene. V lost 0 bases and J 7 bases, leaving 19 bases between the germline ends. The CDR3 is 18 residues long. Germline-derived CDR1 and CDR2 are SGHTA and FQGNSA. This CDR3 reads CASSLAGLRPAPNSPLHF. The CDR3 DNA is TGTGCCAGCAGCTTAGCGGGTCTCAGGCCGGCCCCAAATTCACCCCTCCACTTT.

This clonotype was detected ten times or more. This chain connects TRBV4-1 to TRBJ1-2; D gene uncertain. Trimming cost V 4 bases and J 6 bases, with 21 bases left between them. Germline lookup yields CDR1 MGHRA and CDR2 YSYEKL. The CDR3 length is 16 residues. The CDR3: CASSLLFEGAGNGYTF. The CDR3 nucleotides read TGCGCCAGCAGCCTACTATTTGAGGGCGCCGGTAATGGCTACACCTTC.

This clonotype has at least ten counts. This rearrangement joins TRBV28 to TRBJ2-1, with 10 positions matching TRBD2. V lost 6 bases and J lost 9; bases outside the gene matches: 11. The CDR3 is 15 amino acids. Germline V CDR1 and CDR2: MDHEN, SYDVKM. This CDR3 is CASRRAGGVVGEQFF. CDR3 DNA: TGTGCCAGCAGAAGAGCGGGAGGGGTGGTTGGTGAGCAGTTCTTC.

The chain is built from TRBV29-1 and TRBJ1-5; TRBD1 matches at 8 bases. Germline V CDR1 and CDR2: SQVTM, ANQGSEA. The CDR3 length is 12 residues. With 6 bases clipped from V and 6 bases from J, the junction kept 4 bases outside the gene matches. CDR3 sequence: CSVGQGGQPQHF. Written as DNA, the CDR3 is TGCAGCGTCGGACAGGGCGGTCAGCCCCAGCATTTT. The whole variable domain, filled in from reference TRBV29-1 and TRBJ1-5, reads SAVISQKPSRDICQRGTSLTIQCQVDSQVTMMFWYRQQPGQSLTLIATANQGSEATYESGFVIDKFPISRPNLTFSTLTVSNMSPEDSSIYLCSVGQGGQPQHFGDGTRLSIL.

This clonotype was seen repeatedly, ten times or more. CDR3 amino acids: CASSYSASYNEQFF. The CDR3 region has the DNA TGTGCCAGCAGTTACTCGGCCAGCTACAATGAGCAGTTCTTC. The V and J genes are TRBV6-5 and TRBJ2-1; D is ambiguous. The CDR3 totals 14 residues. From germline, CDR1 is MNHEY and CDR2 SVGAGI. The V end lost 0 bases, the J end lost 3 bases, and 6 bases lay between the germline ends.

This chain connects TRBV29-1 to TRBJ2-5, with a possible D match to TRBD2 (6 bases). The CDR3 runs 15 residues. Trimming shortened V by 7 bases and J by 3 bases, and 21 bases separated the two germline ends. Looked up from germline, CDR1 is SQVTM and CDR2 is ANQGSEA. CDR3 sequence reads: CSATPIIAGKETQYF. The CDR3 DNA follows: TGCAGCGCCACCCCCATTATCGCGGGGAAAGAGACCCAGTACTTC.

This clonotype was found many times. This rearrangement joins TRBV6-1 to TRBJ2-1; TRBD1 matches 9 bases. Trimming at V came to 6 bases and at J to 7 bases, leaving 10 bases not matched to a gene. CDR3 length: 15 residues. Germline V gives CDR1 MNHNS, CDR2 SASEGT. The CDR3 DNA is TGTGCCAGCAGACATTTACAGGGGGCTAGGAATGAGCAGTTCTTC. It specifies CASRHLQGARNEQFF.